A single TCR beta chain is shown here with its context. Sequencing used immunoSEQ multiplex PCR; TCRdb keeps in-frame clones, though not all of them. Among some 30,000 clones listed, 87% were seen once. The source of the sample is a study of OX40 agonist ivuxolimab in advanced cancers. Sample: CD4+ or CD8+ T cells sorted from blood, taken in a trial of the OX40 agonist ivuxolimab. The clonotype originates from an adult with an advanced solid tumor such as melanoma, head and neck, liver or kidney cancer.

The CDR3 DNA sequence: TGTGCCAGCAGCCAGACAGGGAGCTCCTACGAGCAGTACTTC. Translating gives CASSQTGSSYEQYF. J is TRBJ2-7 and V is TRBV13, with TRBD1 matching 7 bases. V dropped 5 bases and J dropped 0; count of bases not matched to a gene: 4. Per the germline V gene, CDR1 is PRHDT and CDR2 is FYEKMQ (reference sequence). The CDR3 length is 14 residues.